This T cell receptor beta chain appears in the sequencing data of a study of T cell responses to AZD1222 COVID-19 vaccine. Deletions cut 0 bases from V and 4 bases from J, with 8 bases between. CDR1 and CDR2 from the germline V gene are SGHRS and YFSETQ. CDR3 length: 15 residues. Sequencing used immunoSEQ multiplex PCR; TCRdb keeps in-frame clones, though not all of them. In the table there are about 100,000 clones, 75% to 90% of which are singletons. The chain carries TRBV5-1 and TRBJ2-6; D gene uncertain. The source was peripheral blood, collected on day 0 of AZD1222 vaccination. The sequence was obtained from an adult in good health. The CDR3 sequence is CASSLDGPGANVLTF. CDR3 DNA sequence: TGCGCCAGCAGCTTGGATGGCCCCGGGGCCAACGTCCTGACTTTC.